These T cell receptor beta chains were read from a single sample in a study of neurological immune-mediated disorders. A single record per CDR3 protein comes from TCRdb applying MiXCR to the 5' RACE reads. The sample contains approximately 68,000 distinct CDR3 sequences, roughly 4.5% of which appear only once. The material sequenced was PBMCs. All receptors come from a woman in her seventies with multiple sclerosis. Both conserved end residues are part of each CDR3. D genes are given only for firm matches. Clone size, where shown, is once, few, many, or a class for clones that have expanded.

J gene	V gene	D gene	clone size	CDR3 protein	CDR3 DNA
TRBJ2-7	TRBV7-9	-	many	CASSLEGSEQYF	TGTGCCAGCAGCTTAGAAGGCAGCGAGCAGTACTTC
TRBJ2-2	TRBV9	TRBD1	many	CASSALGTGWNTGELFF	TGTGCCAGCAGCGCTCTCGGGACAGGGTGGAACACCGGGGAGCTGTTTTTT
TRBJ1-2	TRBV20-1	-	many	CSARDPKDGDYGYTF	TGCAGTGCTAGAGATCCAAAGGACGGGGACTATGGCTACACCTTC
TRBJ2-7	TRBV7-8	-	many	CASSLRANVRGYEQYF	TGTGCCAGCAGTTTAAGGGCTAACGTCAGGGGTTACGAGCAGTACTTC
TRBJ1-5	TRBV10-2	-	many	CASRGDTGGHQPQHF	TGCGCCAGCAGGGGGGACACGGGAGGGCATCAGCCCCAGCATTTT
TRBJ2-2	TRBV20-1	TRBD2	many	CSAGLAGLDTGELFF	TGCAGTGCCGGACTAGCGGGATTGGACACCGGGGAGCTGTTTTTT
TRBJ1-1	TRBV20-1	-	many	CSASPSTGRMNTEAFF	TGCAGTGCTAGTCCGTCAACAGGGCGGATGAACACTGAAGCTTTCTTT
TRBJ2-1	TRBV12-3/TRBV12-4	TRBD2	many	CASSASGSLNNEQFF	TGTGCCAGCAGTGCAAGCGGGAGTCTGAACAATGAGCAGTTCTTC
TRBJ2-3	TRBV20-1	-	many	CSARVSSLPSTDTQYF	TGCAGTGCTAGAGTGTCTAGTCTTCCTAGCACAGATACGCAGTATTTT
TRBJ2-7	TRBV12-3/TRBV12-4	-	many	CASSLEAEQYF	TGTGCCAGCAGTTTAGAGGCCGAGCAGTACTTC
TRBJ2-1	TRBV7-9	-	many	CASSLMYNEQFF	TGTGCCAGCAGCTTAATGTACAATGAGCAGTTCTTC
TRBJ2-1	TRBV12-3/TRBV12-4	-	few	CASSLNSLASYNEQFF	TGTGCCAGCAGTTTAAATAGCCTAGCCTCCTACAATGAGCAGTTCTTC
TRBJ2-3	TRBV5-1	TRBD2	many	CASSSGLAGAQISTDTQYF	TGCGCCAGCAGCTCAGGACTAGCGGGAGCCCAGATTAGCACAGATACGCAGTATTTT
TRBJ2-1	TRBV24-1	TRBD1	many	CATSDTPGQGTGNEQFF	TGTGCCACCAGTGATACCCCGGGACAGGGAACAGGCAATGAGCAGTTCTTC
TRBJ1-1	TRBV20-1	-	many	CSARDPGGPYTEAFF	TGCAGTGCTAGAGATCCCGGGGGGCCGTACACTGAAGCTTTCTTT
TRBJ1-2	TRBV7-9	TRBD1	many	CASARTGANYGYTF	TGTGCCAGCGCTAGGACAGGGGCTAACTATGGCTACACCTTC
TRBJ2-7	TRBV4-1	-	many	CASSQGQFPVAYEQYF	TGCGCCAGCAGCCAAGGACAGTTTCCCGTCGCCTACGAGCAGTACTTC
TRBJ2-7	TRBV20-1	-	many	CSALQVFEQYF	TGCAGTGCCCTACAGGTATTCGAGCAGTACTTC
TRBJ2-3	TRBV9	-	medium-sized	CASSPDRGGGDTQYF	TGTGCCAGCAGCCCTGACAGGGGCGGGGGAGATACGCAGTATTTT
TRBJ1-1	TRBV5-6	TRBD1	many	CASSRTGTGDTEAFF	TGTGCCAGCAGCCGTACCGGGACAGGGGACACTGAAGCTTTCTTT
TRBJ1-1	TRBV5-6	TRBD1	many	CASSLGDRTWTEAFF	TGTGCCAGCAGCTTGGGGGACAGAACATGGACTGAAGCTTTCTTT
TRBJ2-7	TRBV5-1	TRBD1	-	CASSLAPGQPYEQYF	TGCGCCAGCAGCTTGGCCCCGGGACAGCCCTACGAGCAGTACTTC
TRBJ1-1	TRBV5-6	-	many	CASSLAGDSMNTEAFF	TGTGCCAGCAGCTTGGCTGGAGACTCTATGAACACTGAAGCTTTCTTT
TRBJ1-3	TRBV6-5	-	many	CASSYGSGNTIYF	TGTGCCAGCAGTTACGGCTCTGGAAACACCATATATTTT
TRBJ1-2	TRBV20-1	-	few	CSASIHNYGYTF	TGCAGTGCTAGCATCCATAACTATGGCTACACCTTC
TRBJ1-2	TRBV27	-	many	CASSLSPGAYGYTF	TGTGCCAGCAGTTTATCTCCTGGTGCTTATGGCTACACCTTC
TRBJ2-2	TRBV12-3/TRBV12-4	TRBD1	many	CASSLDRGTSTGELFF	TGTGCCAGCAGTTTGGACAGGGGGACATCCACCGGGGAGCTGTTTTTT
TRBJ2-1	TRBV6-5	-	many	CASSYGGIHRNEQFF	TGTGCCAGCAGTTACGGGGGGATCCACCGCAATGAGCAGTTCTTC
TRBJ2-1	TRBV10-3	-	many	CAISEPLASEQFF	TGTGCCATCAGTGAGCCCTTGGCTAGTGAGCAGTTCTTC
TRBJ2-5	TRBV20-1	TRBD2	many	CSAREASGIQETQYF	TGCAGTGCTAGAGAGGCTAGCGGCATTCAAGAGACCCAGTACTTC
TRBJ2-1	TRBV7-8	-	many	CASSLELDFPHEQFF	TGTGCCAGCAGCTTAGAATTAGACTTTCCCCATGAGCAGTTCTTC
TRBJ1-4	TRBV5-1	-	many	CASSLGQGKATNEKLFF	TGCGCCAGCAGCTTGGGGCAGGGGAAAGCAACTAATGAAAAACTGTTTTTT
TRBJ2-1	TRBV7-8	TRBD2	many	CASSTEGLAGGREQFF	TGTGCCAGCAGCACCGAGGGACTAGCGGGAGGGCGGGAGCAGTTCTTC
TRBJ1-1	TRBV20-1	-	-	CRGRNTEAFF	TGCAGGGGGAGGAACACTGAAGCTTTCTTT
TRBJ2-4	TRBV14	-	many	CASSQAGRDGAKNIQYF	TGTGCCAGCAGCCAAGCGGGGAGAGATGGAGCCAAAAACATTCAGTACTTC
TRBJ1-2	TRBV5-1	-	many	CASSLGGTTNYGYTF	TGCGCCAGCAGCTTGGGGGGGACAACTAACTATGGCTACACCTTC
TRBJ2-3	TRBV4-1	TRBD1	many	CASSQTTGGATDTQYF	TGCGCCAGCAGCCAAACCACAGGGGGCGCGACAGATACGCAGTATTTT
TRBJ2-2	TRBV9	-	many	CASSVTPNTGELFF	TGTGCCAGCAGCGTAACGCCGAACACCGGGGAGCTGTTTTTT
TRBJ1-2	TRBV11-2	TRBD1	many	CASSFPGGASGYTF	TGTGCCAGCAGCTTTCCAGGGGGCGCGAGTGGCTACACCTTC
TRBJ2-7	TRBV15	TRBD1	many	CATSRVKGTATRGRAYEQYF	TGTGCCACCAGCAGAGTCAAAGGGACAGCGACCCGGGGAAGAGCGTACGAGCAGTACTTC
TRBJ2-3	TRBV20-1	-	many	CSASSTADTQYF	TGCAGTGCTAGTTCGACGGCAGATACGCAGTATTTT
TRBJ2-7	TRBV7-2	-	many	CASSLGSADYEQYF	TGTGCCAGCAGCTTAGGGTCAGCCGACTACGAGCAGTACTTC
TRBJ2-2	TRBV12-3/TRBV12-4	-	many	CASSLGHTGELFF	TGTGCCAGCAGCCTGGGCCACACCGGGGAGCTGTTTTTT
TRBJ2-1	TRBV5-6	TRBD2	many	CASSFGGLAGADEQFF	TGTGCCAGCAGCTTTGGTGGGCTAGCGGGAGCGGATGAGCAGTTCTTC
TRBJ2-5	TRBV5-1	-	many	CASSFGPQETQYF	TGCGCCAGCAGCTTCGGGCCCCAAGAGACCCAGTACTTC
TRBJ2-5	TRBV10-3	-	many	CAIGVPGAVHETQYF	TGTGCCATCGGGGTGCCAGGGGCTGTACATGAGACCCAGTACTTC
TRBJ1-5	TRBV6-2/TRBV6-3	TRBD1	-	CASSWAAGGQPQHF	TGTGCCAGCAGTTGGGCGGCAGGGGGACAGCCCCAGCATTTT
TRBJ2-6	TRBV7-2	-	few	CASSLWVSGSSGANVLTF	TGTGCCAGCAGCTTATGGGTATCGGGCAGCTCTGGGGCCAACGTCCTGACTTTC
TRBJ1-2	TRBV5-1	-	many	CASSDSYNYGYTF	TGCGCCAGCTCAGACAGCTATAACTATGGCTACACCTTC
TRBJ2-1	TRBV5-5	TRBD1	many	CASSLRTGGGNEQFF	TGTGCCAGCAGCTTGAGAACAGGGGGTGGCAATGAGCAGTTCTTC
TRBJ2-1	TRBV7-2	-	many	CASSWGGSYNEQFF	TGTGCCAGCAGCTGGGGAGGCTCCTACAATGAGCAGTTCTTC
TRBJ1-5	TRBV5-1	TRBD1	many	CASSLSWGQSQPQHF	TGCGCCAGCAGCTTGAGCTGGGGACAGAGTCAGCCCCAGCATTTT
TRBJ2-2	TRBV5-1	TRBD2	many	CASSLVLAGGRTGELFF	TGCGCCAGCAGCTTGGTTCTAGCGGGAGGGCGAACCGGGGAGCTGTTTTTT
TRBJ2-7	TRBV4-2	-	many	CASSQAGLYEQYF	TGTGCCAGCAGCCAAGCGGGACTCTACGAGCAGTACTTC
TRBJ1-6	TRBV5-1	-	many	CASSLDSSFFSPLHF	TGCGCCAGCAGCTTGGATAGCAGTTTTTTCTCACCCCTCCACTTT